This T cell receptor (beta chain) was found in a study of T cells in pancreatic ductal adenocarcinoma. Study-wide points: Tumor and blood clonality did not differ significantly, about 0.112 versus 0.072. Comparisons of tumor and blood clonality may show falsely lower tumor diversity.

No neoadjuvant therapy was given to the selected pancreatic ductal adenocarcinoma patients before their surgery. To note about this clone: Its specificity is unknown.

Looked up from germline, CDR1 is MRHNA and CDR2 is SNTAGT. After removal of 4 bases from V and 5 bases from J, the junction contained 4 bases not matched to a gene. This CDR3 contains 14 residues. The repertoire was sequenced with immunoSEQ multiplex PCR; TCRdb's copy has only in-frame clones and lacks some. Of 100,000 or so clones in the sample, about 95% are singletons; the top ten hold roughly 3%. The sequenced sample was PBMCs. The J gene is TRBJ2-2, the V gene TRBV6-4; 7 bases fit TRBD1. This clonotype was obtained from a human donor with pancreatic ductal adenocarcinoma. CDR3 bases: TGTGCCAGCAGTGGACAGGGTGGTACCGGGGAGCTGTTTTTT. Amino acids: CASSGQGGTGELFF.